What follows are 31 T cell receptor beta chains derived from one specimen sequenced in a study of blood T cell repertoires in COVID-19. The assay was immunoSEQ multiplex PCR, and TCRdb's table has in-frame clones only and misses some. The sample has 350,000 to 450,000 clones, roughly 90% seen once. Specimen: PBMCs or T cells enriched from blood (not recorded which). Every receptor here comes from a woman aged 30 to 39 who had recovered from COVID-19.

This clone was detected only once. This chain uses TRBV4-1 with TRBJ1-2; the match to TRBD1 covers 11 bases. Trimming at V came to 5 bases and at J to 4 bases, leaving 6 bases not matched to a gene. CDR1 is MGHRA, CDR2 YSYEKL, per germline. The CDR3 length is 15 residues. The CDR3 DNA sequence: TGCGCCAGCAGCAGGACAGGGGGCGACGGCTATGGCTACACCTTC. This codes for CASSRTGGDGYGYTF.

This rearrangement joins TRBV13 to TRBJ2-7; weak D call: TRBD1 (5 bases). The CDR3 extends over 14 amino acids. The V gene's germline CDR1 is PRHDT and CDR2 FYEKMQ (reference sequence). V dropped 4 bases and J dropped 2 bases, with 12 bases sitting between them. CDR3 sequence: CASSSLLGAYEQYF. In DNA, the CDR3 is TGTGCCAGCAGCTCCTTGTTAGGGGCCTACGAGCAGTACTTC.

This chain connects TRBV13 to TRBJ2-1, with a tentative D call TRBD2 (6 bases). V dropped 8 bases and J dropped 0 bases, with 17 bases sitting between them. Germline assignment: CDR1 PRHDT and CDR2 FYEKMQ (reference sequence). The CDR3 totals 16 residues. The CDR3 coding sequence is TGTGCCAGCGGATGGGCGGGAAGAAGCTCCTACAATGAGCAGTTCTTC. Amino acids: CASGWAGRSSYNEQFF.

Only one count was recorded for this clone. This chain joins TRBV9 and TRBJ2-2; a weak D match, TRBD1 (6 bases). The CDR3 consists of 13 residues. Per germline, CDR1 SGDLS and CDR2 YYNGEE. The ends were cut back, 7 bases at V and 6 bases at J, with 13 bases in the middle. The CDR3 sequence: CASAAGDSGELFF. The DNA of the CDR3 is TGTGCCAGCGCGGCAGGGGATTCCGGGGAGCTGTTTTTT. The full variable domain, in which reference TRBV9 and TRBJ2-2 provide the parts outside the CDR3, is DSGVTQTPKHLITATGQRVTLRCSPRSGDLSVYWYQQSLDQGLQFLIQYYNGEERAKGNILERFSAQQFPDLHSELNLSSLELGDSALYFCASAAGDSGELFFGEGSRLTVL.

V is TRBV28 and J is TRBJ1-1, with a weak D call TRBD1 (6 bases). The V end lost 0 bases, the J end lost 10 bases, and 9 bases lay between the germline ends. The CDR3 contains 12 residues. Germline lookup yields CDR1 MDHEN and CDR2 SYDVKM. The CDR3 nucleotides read TGTGCCAGCAGTTTATGGAGGGGGGGAGCTTTCTTT. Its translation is CASSLWRGGAFF.

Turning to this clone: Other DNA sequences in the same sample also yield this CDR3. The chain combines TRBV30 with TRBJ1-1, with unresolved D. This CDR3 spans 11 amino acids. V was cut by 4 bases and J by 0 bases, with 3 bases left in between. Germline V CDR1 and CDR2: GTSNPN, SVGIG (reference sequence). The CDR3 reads CAWTLNTEAFF. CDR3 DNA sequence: TGTGCCTGGACTTTGAACACTGAAGCTTTCTTT.

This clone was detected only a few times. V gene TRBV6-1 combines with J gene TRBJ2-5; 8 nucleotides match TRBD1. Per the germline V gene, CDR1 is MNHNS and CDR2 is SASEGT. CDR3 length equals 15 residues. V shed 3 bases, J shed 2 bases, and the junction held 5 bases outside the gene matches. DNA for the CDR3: TGTGCCAGCAGTGAGTACACAGGGGGTCAAGAGACCCAGTACTTC. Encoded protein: CASSEYTGGQETQYF.

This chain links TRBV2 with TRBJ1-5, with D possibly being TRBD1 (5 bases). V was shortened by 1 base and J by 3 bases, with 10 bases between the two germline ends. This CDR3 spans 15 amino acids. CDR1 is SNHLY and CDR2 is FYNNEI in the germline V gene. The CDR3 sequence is CASSEGSGYNQPQHF. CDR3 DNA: TGTGCCAGCAGTGAAGGTTCAGGGTACAATCAGCCCCAGCATTTT.

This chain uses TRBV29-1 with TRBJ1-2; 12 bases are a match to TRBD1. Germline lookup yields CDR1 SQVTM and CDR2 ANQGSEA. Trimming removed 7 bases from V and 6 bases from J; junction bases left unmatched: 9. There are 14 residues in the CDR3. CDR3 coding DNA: TGCAGCGCATCGAAAGGGACAGGGGGCGATGGCTACACCTTC. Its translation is CSASKGTGGDGYTF.

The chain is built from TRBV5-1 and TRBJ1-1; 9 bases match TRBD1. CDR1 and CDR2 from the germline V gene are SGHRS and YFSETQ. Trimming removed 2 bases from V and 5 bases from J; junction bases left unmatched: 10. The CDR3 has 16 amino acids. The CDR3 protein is CASSFTTGGRVTEAFF. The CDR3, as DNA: TGCGCCAGCAGCTTTACGACAGGGGGAAGGGTGACTGAAGCTTTCTTT.

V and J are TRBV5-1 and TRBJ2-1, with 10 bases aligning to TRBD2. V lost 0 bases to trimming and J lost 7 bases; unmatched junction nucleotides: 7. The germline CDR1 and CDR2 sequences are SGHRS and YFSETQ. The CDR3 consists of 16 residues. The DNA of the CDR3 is TGCGCCAGCAGCTTGGTTGTAACTAGCGGGATTAATGAGCAGTTCTTC. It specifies CASSLVVTSGINEQFF.

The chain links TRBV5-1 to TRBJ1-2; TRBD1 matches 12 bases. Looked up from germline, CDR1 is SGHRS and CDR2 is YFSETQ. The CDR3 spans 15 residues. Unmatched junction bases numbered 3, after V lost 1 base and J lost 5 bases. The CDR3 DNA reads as TGCGCCAGCAGCTTGCGGGACAGGGGGCAGTATGGCTACACCTTC. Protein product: CASSLRDRGQYGYTF.

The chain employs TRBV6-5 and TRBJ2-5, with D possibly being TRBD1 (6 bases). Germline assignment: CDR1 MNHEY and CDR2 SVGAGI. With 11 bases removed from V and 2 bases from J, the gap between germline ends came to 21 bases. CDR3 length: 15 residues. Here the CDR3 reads CAATQGFIGQETQYF. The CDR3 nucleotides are TGTGCCGCGACTCAGGGGTTTATTGGGCAAGAGACCCAGTACTTC.

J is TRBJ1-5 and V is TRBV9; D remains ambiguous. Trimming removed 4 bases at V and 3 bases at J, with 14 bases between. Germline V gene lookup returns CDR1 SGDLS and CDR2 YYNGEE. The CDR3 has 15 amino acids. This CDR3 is CASSLHDTYNQPQHF. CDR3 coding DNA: TGTGCCAGCAGCCTTCACGACACCTACAATCAGCCCCAGCATTTT.

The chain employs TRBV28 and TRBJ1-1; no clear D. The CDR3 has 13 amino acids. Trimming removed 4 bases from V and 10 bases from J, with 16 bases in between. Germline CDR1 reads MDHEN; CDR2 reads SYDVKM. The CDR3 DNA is TGTGCCAGCAGTTACCGAGCGCCCTGGTCAGCTTTCTTT. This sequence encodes CASSYRAPWSAFF.

The DNA for the CDR3 is TGTGCCAGCAGCCCCTGGACAGGGAAGAACACTGAAGCTTTCTTT. This codes for CASSPWTGKNTEAFF. This chain connects TRBV28 to TRBJ1-1, with 8 bases identical to TRBD1. Per the germline V gene, CDR1 is MDHEN and CDR2 is SYDVKM. The CDR3 has 15 amino acids. Trimming at V came to 6 bases and at J to 1 base, leaving 7 bases not matched to a gene.

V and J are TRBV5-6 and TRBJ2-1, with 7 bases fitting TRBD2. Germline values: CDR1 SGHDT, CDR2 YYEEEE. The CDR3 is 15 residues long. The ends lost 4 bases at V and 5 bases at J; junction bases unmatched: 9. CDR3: CASSQGLLRDNEQFF. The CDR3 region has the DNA TGTGCCAGCAGCCAGGGACTACTGAGAGACAATGAGCAGTTCTTC. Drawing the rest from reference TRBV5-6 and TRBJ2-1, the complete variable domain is DAGVTQSPTHLIKTRGQQVTLRCSPKSGHDTVSWYQQALGQGPQFIFQYYEEEERQRGNFPDRFSGHQFPNYSSELNVNALLLGDSALYLCASSQGLLRDNEQFFGPGTRLTVL.

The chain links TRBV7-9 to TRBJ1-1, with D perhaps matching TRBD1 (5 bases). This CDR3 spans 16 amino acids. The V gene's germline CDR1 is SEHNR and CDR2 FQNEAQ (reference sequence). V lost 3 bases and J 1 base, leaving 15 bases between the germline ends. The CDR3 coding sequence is TGTGCCAGCAGCTTCAATGGTGTCGGGGGGAACACTGAAGCTTTCTTT. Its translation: CASSFNGVGGNTEAFF.

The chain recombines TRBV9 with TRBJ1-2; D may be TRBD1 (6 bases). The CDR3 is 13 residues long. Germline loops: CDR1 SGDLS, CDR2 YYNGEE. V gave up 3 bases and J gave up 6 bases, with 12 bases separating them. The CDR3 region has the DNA TGTGCCAGCAGCGAGACAGGCTTAGATGGCTACACCTTC. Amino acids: CASSETGLDGYTF.

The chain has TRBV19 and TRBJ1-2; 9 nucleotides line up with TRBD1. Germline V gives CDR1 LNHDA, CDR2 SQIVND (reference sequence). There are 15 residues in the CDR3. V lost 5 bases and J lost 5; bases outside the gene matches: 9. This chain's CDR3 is CASSPPGQGLYGYTF. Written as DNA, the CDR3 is TGTGCCAGTAGTCCCCCGGGACAGGGCCTGTATGGCTACACCTTC.

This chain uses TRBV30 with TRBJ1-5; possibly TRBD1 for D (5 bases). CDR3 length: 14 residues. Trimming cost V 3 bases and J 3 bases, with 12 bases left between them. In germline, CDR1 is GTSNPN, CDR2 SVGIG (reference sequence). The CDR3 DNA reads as TGTGCCTGGAGCAGGATACAGGACAATCAGCCCCAGCATTTT. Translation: CAWSRIQDNQPQHF.

The CDR3 spells CASSQEISQGSGQYF. The CDR3 DNA sequence: TGCGCCAGCAGCCAAGAAATTAGCCAGGGTAGCGGGCAGTACTTC. The gene calls are TRBV4-1 and TRBJ2-7, with D tentatively TRBD2 (6 bases). This CDR3 is built from 15 residues. Germline lookup yields CDR1 MGHRA and CDR2 YSYEKL. Trimming stripped 0 bases from V and 9 bases from J, with 18 bases between.

The CDR3 DNA sequence: TGTGCCAGTAGTATAGTCAAATTCAGCTCCTACAATGAGCAGTTCTTC. It specifies CASSIVKFSSYNEQFF. The chain has TRBV19 and TRBJ2-1, with D unresolved. There are 16 residues in the CDR3. Trimming shortened V by 1 base and J by 0 bases, and 10 bases separated the two germline ends. Germline assignment: CDR1 LNHDA and CDR2 SQIVND (reference sequence).

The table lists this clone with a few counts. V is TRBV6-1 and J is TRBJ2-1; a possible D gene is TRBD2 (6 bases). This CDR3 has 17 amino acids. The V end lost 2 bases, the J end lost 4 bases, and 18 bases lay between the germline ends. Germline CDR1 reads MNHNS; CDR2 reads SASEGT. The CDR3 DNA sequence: TGTGCCAGCAGTGAAAATGAGGCAGCGGGTCCTTACAATGAGCAGTTCTTC. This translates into CASSENEAAGPYNEQFF.

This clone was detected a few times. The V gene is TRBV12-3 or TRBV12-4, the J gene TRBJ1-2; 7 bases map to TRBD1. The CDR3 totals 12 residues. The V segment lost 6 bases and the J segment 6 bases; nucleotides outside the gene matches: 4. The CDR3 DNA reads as TGTGCCAGCAGGCCGACAGGGAATGGCTACACCTTC. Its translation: CASRPTGNGYTF.

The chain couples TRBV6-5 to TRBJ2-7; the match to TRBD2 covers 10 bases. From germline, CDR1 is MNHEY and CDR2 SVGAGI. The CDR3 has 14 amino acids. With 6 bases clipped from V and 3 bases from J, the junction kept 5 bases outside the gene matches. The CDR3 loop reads CASRGTSGDYEQYF. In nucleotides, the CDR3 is TGTGCCAGCAGGGGCACTAGCGGGGACTACGAGCAGTACTTC.

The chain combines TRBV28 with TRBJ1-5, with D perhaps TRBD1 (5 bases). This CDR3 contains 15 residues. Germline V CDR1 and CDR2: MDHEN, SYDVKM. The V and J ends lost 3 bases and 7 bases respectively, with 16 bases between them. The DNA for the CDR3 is TGTGCCAGCAGTTTCAGGGACTCCCCAGCGCAGCCCCAGCATTTT. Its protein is CASSFRDSPAQPQHF.

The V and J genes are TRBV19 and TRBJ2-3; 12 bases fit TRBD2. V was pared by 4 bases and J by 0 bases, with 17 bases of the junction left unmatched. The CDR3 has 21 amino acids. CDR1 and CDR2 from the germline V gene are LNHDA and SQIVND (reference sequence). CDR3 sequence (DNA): TGTGCCAGTAGTACGGGCCGACTAGCGGGAGTTTGGCAGAGAAGCACAGATACGCAGTATTTT. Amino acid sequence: CASSTGRLAGVWQRSTDTQYF.

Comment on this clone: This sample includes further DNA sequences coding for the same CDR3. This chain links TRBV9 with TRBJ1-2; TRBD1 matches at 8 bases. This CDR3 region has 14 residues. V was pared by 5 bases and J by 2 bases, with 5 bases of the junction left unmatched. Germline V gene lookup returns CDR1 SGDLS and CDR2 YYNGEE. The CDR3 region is CASSPGQGNYGYTF. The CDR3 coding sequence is TGTGCCAGCAGTCCTGGACAGGGAAACTATGGCTACACCTTC.

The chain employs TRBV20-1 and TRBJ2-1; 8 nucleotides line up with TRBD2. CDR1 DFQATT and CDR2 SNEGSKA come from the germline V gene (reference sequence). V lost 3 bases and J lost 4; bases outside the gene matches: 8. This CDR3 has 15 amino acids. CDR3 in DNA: TGCAGTGCTAGTGTCTCCGGGGGGGAGTACAATGAGCAGTTCTTC. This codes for CSASVSGGEYNEQFF.

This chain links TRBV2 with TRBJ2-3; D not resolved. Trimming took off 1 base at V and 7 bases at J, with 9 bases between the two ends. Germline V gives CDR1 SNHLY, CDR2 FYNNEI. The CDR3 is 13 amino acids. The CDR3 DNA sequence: TGTGCCAGCAGTGAAGTCAAGCCTCATACGCAGTATTTT. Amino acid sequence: CASSEVKPHTQYF.